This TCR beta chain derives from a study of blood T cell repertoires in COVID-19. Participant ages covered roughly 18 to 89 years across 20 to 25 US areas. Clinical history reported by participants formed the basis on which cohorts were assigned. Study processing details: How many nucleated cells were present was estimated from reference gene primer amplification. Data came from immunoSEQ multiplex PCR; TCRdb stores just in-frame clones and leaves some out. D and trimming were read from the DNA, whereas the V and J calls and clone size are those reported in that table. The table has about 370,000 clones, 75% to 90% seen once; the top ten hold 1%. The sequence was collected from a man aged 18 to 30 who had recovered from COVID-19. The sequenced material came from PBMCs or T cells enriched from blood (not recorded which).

The CDR3 DNA sequence: TGCGCCAGCAGCCCCCTGACTAGCGGGAGTGTTACTGAGCAGTTCTTC. Translation: CASSPLTSGSVTEQFF. The chain uses TRBV5-1 and TRBJ2-1, with 12 bases that match TRBD2. J was trimmed by 9 bases and V by 4 bases; bases with no gene match: 11. CDR3 length: 16 residues. Germline V gene lookup returns CDR1 SGHRS and CDR2 YFSETQ.